What follows are 2 T cell receptor beta chains derived from one specimen sequenced in a study of blood T cells in healthy people across ages. Primers used in a second PCR of about 7 to 12 cycles were a sample-barcoded 5' primer and a J-beta primer mix. MiXCR was run by TCRdb on the 5' RACE reads, yielding one entry per CDR3 protein. The data hold approximately 900,000 distinct CDR3 sequences, with almost 30% observed a single time. The same specimen was also included in a second study, on T cells of mothers and their children.

Sequencing was carried out using blood. These receptors all stem from a woman in her forties in good health.

The V call is TRBV20-1, the J call TRBJ1-5; D unresolved. The V end lost 3 bases, the J end lost 0 bases, and 12 bases lay between the germline ends. The CDR3 has 15 residues. In germline, CDR1 is DFQATT, CDR2 SNEGSKA (reference sequence). The CDR3 DNA reads TGCAGTGCTAGGACCAAAGCCTATAGCAATCAGCCCCAGCATTTT. It specifies CSARTKAYSNQPQHF.

The rearrangement links TRBV7-9 to TRBJ2-1; D ambiguous. V was trimmed by 7 bases and J by 2 bases, leaving 12 bases between them. Germline CDR1 and CDR2: SEHNR and FQNEAQ (reference sequence). CDR3 length: 14 residues. In nucleotides, the CDR3 is TGTGCCAGCACCAGCAGGTTCGCCTACAATGAGCAGTTCTTC. Translation gives CASTSRFAYNEQFF.